This T cell receptor beta chain originates from a study of shared clonotypes between healthy human individuals. General study results and limits: The study found lower generation probabilities in non-shared clonotypes than in those shared by all four donors. For naive CD4 cells, roughly 4.6% of clonotypes were shared across a handful of donors.

A word on this clone: Antigen specificity is unknown.

Assay: immunoSEQ multiplex PCR; the TCRdb copy retains only in-frame clones and omits some. The sample lists about 96,000 clones, almost 70% occurring once. Germline V CDR1 and CDR2: ENHRY, SYGVKD. Trimming left V 6 bases short and J 2 bases short, with 11 bases between. CDR3 size: 13 residues. V and J are TRBV10-3 and TRBJ2-7, with D tentatively TRBD1 (6 bases). This TCR came from a man aged 25-40 years in good health. The sequencing sample was made of memory CD8+ T cells sorted from blood. As to subset: CD45RO+ cells pooled with CCR7-negative TemRA cells. CDR3 residues: CAISPDRAYEQYF. Here the CDR3 DNA reads TGTGCCATCAGCCCGGACAGAGCCTACGAGCAGTACTTC.